The sequence of this T cell receptor (beta chain) was determined in a study of blood T cell repertoires in COVID-19. Germline CDR1 reads SGHDT; CDR2 reads YYEEEE. CDR3 size: 12 residues. The V end lost 3 bases, the J end lost 5 bases, and 6 bases lay between the germline ends. Recovered participants had two consecutive negative NP/OP PCR tests, healthcare professional clearance, or symptom resolution. TCRdb keeps only in-frame clones here, not all; method: immunoSEQ multiplex PCR. The data show 500,000 or so clones, roughly nine tenths seen once. Sequenced: PBMCs or T cells enriched from blood (not recorded which). This clonotype was sampled from a woman under 30 who had recovered from COVID-19. The V call is TRBV5-6, the J call TRBJ2-1; D remains unclear. The CDR3 coding sequence is TGTGCCAGCAGCTCCCCTAACAATGAGCAGTTCTTC. It yields the protein CASSSPNNEQFF.